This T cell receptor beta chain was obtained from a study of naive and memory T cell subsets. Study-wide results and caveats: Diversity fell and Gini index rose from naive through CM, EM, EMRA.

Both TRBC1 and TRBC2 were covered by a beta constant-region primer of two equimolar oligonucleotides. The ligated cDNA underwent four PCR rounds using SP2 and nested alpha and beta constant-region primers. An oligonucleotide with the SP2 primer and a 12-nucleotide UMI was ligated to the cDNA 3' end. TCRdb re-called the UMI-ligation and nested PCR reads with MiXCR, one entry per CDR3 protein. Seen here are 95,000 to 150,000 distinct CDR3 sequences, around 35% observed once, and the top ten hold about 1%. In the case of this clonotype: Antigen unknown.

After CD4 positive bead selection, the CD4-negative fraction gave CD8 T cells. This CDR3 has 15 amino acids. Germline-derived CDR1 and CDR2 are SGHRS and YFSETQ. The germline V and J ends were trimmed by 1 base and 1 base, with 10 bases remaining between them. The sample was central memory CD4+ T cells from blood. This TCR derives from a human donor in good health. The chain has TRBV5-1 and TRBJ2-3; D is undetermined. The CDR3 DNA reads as TGCGCCAGCAGCTTGTGGGTCGGCCGCACAGATACGCAGTATTTT. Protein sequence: CASSLWVGRTDTQYF.